These 32 T cell receptor beta chains were sequenced from one sample in a study of human T cells and chemical hapten exposure. Specified time point: patch test 2, 6 weeks after DPC sensitization. Treatment denoted: therapeutic diphenylcyclopropenone sensitization with weekly scalp DPC. TCRdb independently ran MiXCR on the RACE reads; one entry per CDR3 protein. The sample yields about 95,000 distinct CDR3 sequences, roughly 10% seen once. This specimen was whole blood, taken in connection with sensitization to the hapten diphenylcyclopropenone (DPC). These receptors were obtained from a woman between 40 and 55 years old with alopecia areata. Some clones in this sample may be carry-over from other donors' samples.

The V and J genes are TRBV3-1 and TRBJ2-7; the match to TRBD1 covers 7 bases. This CDR3 contains 19 residues. V trimming: 6 bases; J trimming: 0 bases; junction bases outside the gene matches: 20. Germline assignment: CDR1 LGHDT and CDR2 YNNKEL (reference sequence). This chain's CDR3 is CASSKRPGQNGLSSYEQYF. CDR3 in DNA: TGTGCCAGCAGTAAACGACCGGGACAGAATGGGTTAAGCTCCTACGAGCAGTACTTC.

This sequence joins TRBV7-6 and TRBJ2-6; 14 bases are a match to TRBD2. The CDR3 covers 18 residues. V gave up 4 bases and J gave up 2 bases; unmatched junction bases: 4. Germline V gives CDR1 SGHVS, CDR2 FNYEAQ. The CDR3 nucleotides are TGTGCCAGCAGCTCGGGACTAGCGGGGGTGGCTGGGGCCAACGTCCTGACTTTC. Protein product: CASSSGLAGVAGANVLTF.

The J gene is TRBJ1-1, the V gene TRBV27; 9 bases are a match to TRBD1. This CDR3 spans 15 amino acids. Germline V CDR1 and CDR2: MNHEY, SMNVEV (reference sequence). The V gene end was trimmed by 5 bases and the J gene end by 4 bases; junction bases not matched to a gene: 8. This CDR3 reads CASSPRQGVGTEAFF. The CDR3 DNA reads TGTGCCAGCAGTCCACGACAGGGGGTCGGCACTGAAGCTTTCTTT.

This clonotype has just a few counts. The chain carries TRBV19 and TRBJ2-2; 9 positions match TRBD2. Germline loops: CDR1 LNHDA, CDR2 SQIVND (reference sequence). The CDR3 runs 18 residues. With V trimmed by 5 bases and J by 1 base, 11 bases remained unmatched. CDR3 in DNA: TGTGCCAGTAGTCCCCGAGGTAGCGGGGGCCTGAACACCGGGGAGCTGTTTTTT. Amino acid sequence: CASSPRGSGGLNTGELFF.

Regarding this clonotype: A read error may explain this, as a much larger clone is one base away. The chain joins TRBV18 to TRBJ2-7, with 8 bases matching TRBD1. In germline, CDR1 is KGHSH, CDR2 LQKENI. The CDR3 spans 16 residues. This chain's CDR3 is CASSPPRQGRSYKQYF. DNA for the CDR3: TGTGCCAGCTCACCACCTAGACAGGGGAGGTCCTACAAGCAGTACTTC.

This clonotype has a count of ten or more. The chain recombines TRBV7-2 with TRBJ1-4; tentative D call: TRBD1 (5 bases). V gave up 4 bases and J gave up 5 bases, with 14 bases separating them. CDR3 length equals 15 residues. Germline values: CDR1 SGHTA, CDR2 FQGNSA. The CDR3 protein is CASSSGTGGNEKLFF. Written as DNA, the CDR3 is TGTGCCAGCAGCTCGGGGACGGGAGGGAATGAAAAACTGTTTTTT.

The chain uses TRBV7-2 and TRBJ2-2; possibly TRBD1 for D (5 bases). CDR1 and CDR2 from the germline V gene are SGHTA and FQGNSA. V was clipped by 5 bases and J by 6 bases, with 22 bases between them. The CDR3 has 17 residues. CDR3 sequence (DNA): TGTGCCAGCAGCCCCCCGGTCGCAGGGTGGTATTCCGGGGAGCTGTTTTTT. Protein: CASSPPVAGWYSGELFF.

The genes are TRBV6-2 or TRBV6-3 and TRBJ2-3; perhaps TRBD2 as D (5 bases). The CDR3 loop spans 13 amino acids. Germline assignment: CDR1 MNHEY and CDR2 SVGEGT. With 6 bases removed from V and 4 bases from J, the gap between germline ends came to 11 bases. The CDR3 region is CASRVAIPDTQYF. CDR3 DNA sequence: TGTGCCAGCAGGGTAGCGATCCCAGATACGCAGTATTTT.

J is TRBJ1-1 and V is TRBV4-1; 10 nucleotides match TRBD1. The CDR3 runs to 18 residues. The germline gives CDR1 MGHRA, CDR2 YSYEKL. V lost 2 bases and J lost 3; bases outside the gene matches: 12. CDR3 sequence reads: CASSQTRDRGSLDTEAFF. The CDR3 DNA sequence: TGCGCCAGCAGCCAAACCCGGGACAGGGGATCATTGGACACTGAAGCTTTCTTT.

The chain couples TRBV2 to TRBJ1-6; the D gene is possibly TRBD1 (5 bases). From germline, CDR1 is SNHLY and CDR2 FYNNEI. This CDR3 is built from 13 residues. V was pared by 6 bases and J by 9 bases, with 12 bases between. CDR3 DNA sequence: TGTGCCAGCAGGGGGGAGGGCGTTTCACCCCTCCACTTT. Protein: CASRGEGVSPLHF.

This clonotype was seen only a few times. The V and J genes are TRBV4-3 and TRBJ2-5; D is undetermined. V lost 1 base and J 4 bases, leaving 7 bases between the germline ends. From germline, CDR1 is LGHNA and CDR2 YSLEER. The CDR3 is 13 amino acids. CDR3 in amino acids: CASSQVVGETQYF. The DNA of the CDR3 is TGCGCCAGCAGCCAAGTCGTCGGAGAGACCCAGTACTTC.

This clonotype was counted many times. The CDR3 DNA is TGTGCCAGCTCACCACAAGGACAGGCAAACTATGGCTACACCTTC. It codes for CASSPQGQANYGYTF. The chain combines TRBV18 with TRBJ1-2; 7 positions agree with TRBD1. Germline V gene lookup returns CDR1 KGHSH and CDR2 LQKENI. V was clipped by 1 base and J by 2 bases; unmatched bases: 4. This CDR3 spans 15 amino acids.

This clonotype was seen many times. The chain joins TRBV7-2 to TRBJ2-2, with D unresolved. Per germline, CDR1 SGHTA and CDR2 FQGNSA. The CDR3 totals 13 residues. Trimming took off 2 bases at V and 3 bases at J, with 4 bases between the two ends. The CDR3: CASSLTDTGELFF. CDR3 nucleotides: TGTGCCAGCAGCTTAACAGACACCGGGGAGCTGTTTTTT.

J is TRBJ2-7 and V is TRBV2; D gene ambiguous. This CDR3 spans 13 amino acids. Germline CDR1 is SNHLY and CDR2 is FYNNEI. Trimming removed 5 bases from V and 1 base from J, with 9 bases in between. CDR3 protein: CASSIAVSYEQYF. The CDR3 region has the DNA TGTGCCAGCAGTATCGCAGTTTCCTACGAGCAGTACTTC.

This sequence joins TRBV5-1 and TRBJ2-2; no definite D call. The CDR3 sequence is 19 residues long. Looked up from germline, CDR1 is SGHRS and CDR2 is YFSETQ. Trimming cost V 2 bases and J 2 bases, with 22 bases left between them. CDR3 residues: CASSLPMGLGNLNTGELFF. In DNA, the CDR3 is TGCGCCAGCAGCTTACCTATGGGGTTAGGAAATTTAAACACCGGGGAGCTGTTTTTT.

Ten or more counts support this clonotype. CDR3 nucleotide sequence: TGTGCCAGCAGCTTGGCGTCGACTAGCGGGGAGCAGTTCTTC. This codes for CASSLASTSGEQFF. The chain joins TRBV5-4 to TRBJ2-1, with TRBD2 identical over 10 bases. The V gene's germline CDR1 is SGHNT and CDR2 YYREEE (reference sequence). This CDR3 is built from 14 residues. V was pared by 0 bases and J by 10 bases, with 4 bases of the junction left unmatched.

The chain joins TRBV20-1 to TRBJ2-7; 10 nucleotides line up with TRBD1. V shed 5 bases, J shed 2 bases, and the junction held 6 bases outside the gene matches. This CDR3 contains 14 residues. Germline-derived CDR1 and CDR2 are DFQATT and SNEGSKA (reference sequence). In DNA form, the CDR3 reads TGCAGTGCTCCCGACAGGGGGCTTCCCTACGAGCAGTACTTC. Translating gives CSAPDRGLPYEQYF.

This clonotype was observed a handful of times. The J gene is TRBJ2-1, the V gene TRBV12-5; D not certain. This CDR3 contains 12 residues. Trimming left V 0 bases short and J 8 bases short, with 5 bases between. Germline V gene lookup returns CDR1 LGHNT and CDR2 FRNRAP. Here the CDR3 DNA reads TGTGCTAGTGGTTTGGTAAGGGATGAGCAGTTCTTC. Its protein is CASGLVRDEQFF.

V and J are TRBV5-4 and TRBJ2-3, with 9 bases aligning to TRBD2. Germline V CDR1 and CDR2: SGHNT, YYREEE (reference sequence). CDR3 length equals 16 residues. Trimming took 4 bases from V and 1 from J; bases not matched to a gene: 7. This CDR3 is CASSRSGRGGTDTQYF. For the CDR3, the DNA is TGTGCCAGCAGCCGTAGCGGGAGAGGGGGCACAGATACGCAGTATTTT.

The rearrangement joins TRBV6-5 to TRBJ2-3; TRBD2 agrees at 15 bases. Germline V lookup: CDR1 MNHEY, CDR2 SVGAGI. Trimming removed 7 bases from V and 0 bases from J; junction bases left unmatched: 8. The CDR3 extends over 18 amino acids. This CDR3 reads CASTQGGTSGRSTDTQYF. DNA of the CDR3: TGTGCCAGCACCCAAGGGGGGACTAGCGGGAGGAGCACAGATACGCAGTATTTT.

This clonotype has more than one count but fewer than ten. V is TRBV29-1 and J is TRBJ2-5, with D perhaps being TRBD1 or TRBD2 (5 bases each). Germline CDR1 reads SQVTM; CDR2 reads ANQGSEA. The CDR3 is made up of 15 amino acids. Trimming cost V 0 bases and J 2 bases, with 13 bases left between them. This chain's CDR3 is CSVEDLRGPQETQYF. The DNA for the CDR3 is TGCAGCGTTGAAGATCTGAGGGGCCCTCAAGAGACCCAGTACTTC.

Comments on this clonotype: One end of the junction is discordant with germline, which a read error may explain. V gene TRBV6-2 or TRBV6-3 combines with J gene TRBJ2-3, with TRBD2 identical over 9 bases. The germline gives CDR1 MNHEY, CDR2 SVGEGT. This CDR3 contains 15 residues. For the CDR3, the DNA is TGTGCCAGCAGTTTAGCGGGGGTGAGCACAGGTACGCAGTATTTT. As protein: CASSLAGVSTGTQYF.

This clonotype was recorded many times. The chain uses TRBV10-3 and TRBJ2-7; 8 positions agree with TRBD1. The CDR3 length is 14 residues. Germline V CDR1 and CDR2: ENHRY, SYGVKD. The V and J ends lost 6 bases and 0 bases, in that order; junction bases with no gene match: 4. The CDR3 region is CAISADRDSYEQYF. CDR3 nucleotides: TGTGCCATCAGCGCGGACAGGGACTCCTACGAGCAGTACTTC.

This clonotype was observed at least ten times. The V call is TRBV29-1, the J call TRBJ2-2; 9 bases agree with TRBD1. Germline lookup yields CDR1 SQVTM and CDR2 ANQGSEA. The CDR3 covers 14 residues. V was clipped by 3 bases and J by 2 bases; unmatched bases: 1. Here the CDR3 reads CSVDTGGNTGELFF. CDR3 bases: TGCAGCGTTGACACAGGGGGCAACACCGGGGAGCTGTTTTTT.

In this sample, this clonotype turned up many times. The chain couples TRBV20-1 to TRBJ2-5, with D unresolved. V shed 1 base and J shed 1 base, with 7 bases lying between them. CDR3 size: 13 residues. CDR1 is DFQATT and CDR2 is SNEGSKA in the germline V gene (reference sequence). This CDR3 is CSARGSLQETQYF. For the CDR3, the DNA is TGCAGTGCTAGAGGAAGCCTCCAAGAGACCCAGTACTTC.

This rearrangement joins TRBV5-4 to TRBJ2-1, with 7 bases fitting TRBD1. J lost 3 bases, V lost 0 bases, and 3 bases had no gene match. This CDR3 has 15 residues. Germline lookup yields CDR1 SGHNT and CDR2 YYREEE (reference sequence). The CDR3 spells CASSLVQGLYNEQFF. The CDR3 coding sequence is TGTGCCAGCAGCTTGGTACAGGGGCTCTACAATGAGCAGTTCTTC.

Only a few counts were recorded for this clonotype. The chain uses TRBV7-2 and TRBJ1-1, with D possibly matching TRBD1 (6 bases). Germline CDR1 and CDR2: SGHTA and FQGNSA. Trimming left V 5 bases short and J 0 bases short, with 16 bases between. This CDR3 region has 16 residues. The CDR3 DNA reads TGTGCCAGCAGCCTTAAGGCAGGGGCCATGAACACTGAAGCTTTCTTT. Protein product: CASSLKAGAMNTEAFF.

In its sample, this clonotype was seen a few times. This chain uses TRBV11-2 with TRBJ1-1; D unresolved. This CDR3 comprises 14 residues. Germline V gives CDR1 SGHAT, CDR2 FQNNGV. V shed 5 bases and J shed 5 bases, with 15 bases lying between them. CDR3 in amino acids: CASSPLRARTEAFF. The CDR3 nucleotides read TGTGCCAGCAGCCCTCTCCGGGCTCGGACTGAAGCTTTCTTT.

This clonotype was counted ten times or more. The genes are TRBV11-2 and TRBJ2-5; D is uncertain. Trimming took off 3 bases at V and 2 bases at J, with 13 bases between the two ends. Germline V CDR1 and CDR2: SGHAT, FQNNGV. CDR3 length: 15 amino acids. CDR3 amino acids: CASSLVVSEQETQYF. Written as DNA, the CDR3 is TGTGCCAGCAGCTTGGTCGTGTCCGAGCAAGAGACCCAGTACTTC.

The chain has TRBV2 and TRBJ1-5, with TRBD1 matching over 7 bases. The J segment lost 6 bases and the V segment lost 6 bases, leaving 8 bases of the junction unmatched. The CDR3 contains 14 residues. The germline CDR1 and CDR2 sequences are SNHLY and FYNNEI. The CDR3 reads CASSSRGRAQPQHF. The CDR3 nucleotides are TGTGCCAGCAGCTCAAGGGGGCGCGCTCAGCCCCAGCATTTT.

This clonotype was seen only a few times. The chain combines TRBV7-9 with TRBJ2-2; 10 bases map to TRBD2. The CDR3 runs to 15 residues. Germline V gene data show CDR1 as SEHNR and CDR2 as FQNEAQ (reference sequence). V lost 6 bases, J lost 3 bases, and 4 bases stayed unmatched. CDR3 DNA: TGTGCCAGCAGGTCTAGCGGGAGCGACACCGGGGAGCTGTTTTTT. Its protein is CASRSSGSDTGELFF.

This clonotype turned up a few times. V usage is TRBV7-2 and J usage is TRBJ1-1, with no clear D. The CDR3 has 12 residues. Looked up from germline, CDR1 is SGHTA and CDR2 is FQGNSA. The V gene lost 3 bases and the J gene lost 8 bases, with 10 bases spanning the gap. CDR3 loop: CASSFLAGEAFF. The CDR3 DNA reads TGTGCCAGCAGCTTTCTAGCTGGCGAAGCTTTCTTT.